The 8 T cell receptor beta chains reported below all come from one sample, sequenced in a study of blood T cell repertoires in COVID-19. Generated by immunoSEQ multiplex PCR, the TCRdb table keeps only in-frame clones and is missing some. The data show 270,000 or so clones, about nine tenths seen once. Sequenced: PBMCs or T cells enriched from blood (not recorded which). These receptors all stem from a woman in her 30s with acute COVID-19.

This clone was seen only once. At the DNA level, this CDR3 is encoded by other sequences in the same sample as well. V gene TRBV2 combines with J gene TRBJ2-7; 11 bases fit TRBD2. Per germline, CDR1 SNHLY and CDR2 FYNNEI. The V and J ends lost 4 bases and 3 bases, in that order; junction bases with no gene match: 2. CDR3 size: 14 residues. CDR3 loop: CASSVGLADYEQYF. CDR3 nucleotides: TGTGCCAGCAGTGTGGGACTAGCGGACTACGAGCAGTACTTC.

DNA for the CDR3: TGTGCCAGCAGGACGACAGGCGTGCCCAATGAGCAGTTCTTC. Translation gives CASRTTGVPNEQFF. V and J are TRBV28 and TRBJ2-1; TRBD1 is a possible D gene (6 bases). The CDR3 runs 14 residues. The V gene's germline CDR1 is MDHEN and CDR2 SYDVKM. V dropped 6 bases and J dropped 6 bases, with 15 bases sitting between them. Combining the CDR3 with reference TRBV28 and TRBJ2-1 gives the whole variable domain DVKVTQSSRYLVKRTGEKVFLECVQDMDHENMFWYRQDPGLGLRLIYFSYDVKMKEKGDIPEGYSVSREKKERFSLILESASTNQTSMYLCASRTTGVPNEQFFGPGTRLTVL.

The chain recombines TRBV18 with TRBJ1-4; 7 positions match TRBD1. The germline gives CDR1 KGHSH, CDR2 LQKENI. J was trimmed by 4 bases and V by 5 bases; bases with no gene match: 4. The CDR3 totals 14 residues. Here the CDR3 reads CASSAGQRNEKLFF. The DNA for the CDR3 is TGTGCCAGCTCAGCGGGACAGCGTAATGAAAAACTGTTTTTT.

The chain employs TRBV5-1 and TRBJ1-1, with unresolved D. CDR1 SGHRS and CDR2 YFSETQ come from the germline V gene. The CDR3 is made up of 13 amino acids. Trimming removed 0 bases at V and 2 bases at J, with 5 bases between. The CDR3 DNA follows: TGCGCCAGCAGCTTGGGAGGCAACACTGAAGCTTTCTTT. Residues: CASSLGGNTEAFF.

V usage is TRBV5-1 and J usage is TRBJ1-1; 9 nucleotides align to TRBD1. V shed 3 bases, J shed 5 bases, and the junction held 11 bases outside the gene matches. There are 16 residues in the CDR3. The germline V gene has CDR1 SGHRS and CDR2 YFSETQ. Written as DNA, the CDR3 is TGCGCCAGCAGCTCCGGGACAGGGCGATGGGAGACTGAAGCTTTCTTT. Translation gives CASSSGTGRWETEAFF.

The DNA of the CDR3 is TGTGCCAGCAGCCTACAGGGTGCGGCCTACAATGAGCAGTTCTTC. Translating gives CASSLQGAAYNEQFF. The genes are TRBV7-2 and TRBJ2-1, with TRBD1 as a possible D gene (6 bases). This CDR3 spans 15 amino acids. Germline V gives CDR1 SGHTA, CDR2 FQGNSA. Trimming left V 5 bases short and J 2 bases short, with 13 bases between. The complete variable domain, with remaining parts taken from reference TRBV7-2 and TRBJ2-1, reads GAGVSQSPSNKVTEKGKDVELRCDPISGHTALYWYRQSLGQGLEFLIYFQGNSAPDKSGLPSDRFSAERTGGSVSTLTIQRTQQEDSAVYLCASSLQGAAYNEQFFGPGTRLTVL.

The chain has TRBV5-8 and TRBJ2-1; D is unresolved. This CDR3 region has 12 residues. Germline assignment: CDR1 SGHTS and CDR2 YDEGEE. Between the trimmed V and J ends, which lost 4 bases and 7 bases, there was a span of 9 bases. In nucleotides, the CDR3 is TGTGCCAGCAGCGGCAGGATTAATGAGCAGTTCTTC. It yields the protein CASSGRINEQFF.

V and J are TRBV28 and TRBJ1-3; D not resolved. The V end lost 6 bases, the J end lost 0 bases, and 6 bases lay between the germline ends. This CDR3 is built from 13 residues. Germline V gene sequence: CDR1 MDHEN, CDR2 SYDVKM. The CDR3 sequence: CASRQNSGNTIYF. The CDR3 DNA sequence: TGTGCCAGCAGACAGAACTCTGGAAACACCATATATTTT.